The 25 T cell receptor beta chains below were found in one sample sequenced in a study of immune characterization of retroperitoneal liposarcoma. TCRdb re-analysed the PCR reads in MiXCR, keeping a single row per CDR3 protein. In the table there are approximately 11,000 distinct CDR3 sequences, 37% of which are singletons. Sequenced material: tumor tissue. Every receptor here comes from a female donor with retroperitoneal liposarcoma.

The chain combines TRBV7-8 with TRBJ2-5; 7 nucleotides line up with TRBD1. V shed 5 bases, J shed 2 bases, and the junction held 8 bases outside the gene matches. CDR3 size: 15 residues. CDR1 and CDR2 (germline): SGHVS, FQNEAQ. CDR3 bases: TGTGCCAGCAGCCAAATCGGGACAGCGCAAGAGACCCAGTACTTC. Translated: CASSQIGTAQETQYF.

The genes are TRBV7-6 and TRBJ2-5; 11 bases fit TRBD2. TRBJ2-7 explains the end of the DNA better; the J call may be wrong. Germline V CDR1 and CDR2: SGHVS, FNYEAQ. This CDR3 region has 14 residues. The CDR3 loop reads CASSSLAGGGEQYF. The CDR3, as DNA: TGTGCCAGCAGCTCCTTAGCGGGAGGGGGCGAGCAGTACTTC.

This clonotype was recorded only once. The chain uses TRBV27 and TRBJ2-5; 7 positions agree with TRBD1. TRBJ2-7 explains the end of the DNA better; the J call may be wrong. The germline CDR1 and CDR2 sequences are MNHEY and SMNVEV (reference sequence). This CDR3 comprises 12 residues. CDR3 DNA: TGTGCCAGCCAAGGGGGCTGGAACGAGCAGTACTTC. Protein sequence: CASQGGWNEQYF.

This clonotype showed up just once. The J gene is TRBJ2-5, the V gene TRBV6-8; weak D call: TRBD2 (6 bases). The CDR3 is 15 residues long. Germline CDR1 and CDR2: MNHGY and SAAAGT. V was pared by 6 bases and J by 5 bases, with 19 bases between. The DNA for the CDR3 is TGTGCCAGCAGCCCTCTAGCGACCCGGGGGGAGACCCAGTACTTC. Its protein is CASSPLATRGETQYF.

By proportion, this clonotype is medium-sized. The V and J genes are TRBV6-6 and TRBJ2-2; the D is unclear. This CDR3 has 11 residues. V lost 1 base to trimming and J lost 8 bases, with 2 bases between them. From germline, CDR1 is MNHNY and CDR2 SVGAGI (reference sequence). The CDR3 region has the DNA TGTGCCAGCAGTTACTTGGGGGAGCTGTTTTTT. Amino acid sequence: CASSYLGELFF.

V usage is TRBV6-1 and J usage is TRBJ2-4; tentatively, D is TRBD2 (6 bases). The DNA matches TRBJ2-5 better at its end, which makes the J call doubtful. CDR3 length equals 15 residues. Germline assignment: CDR1 MNHNS and CDR2 SASEGT. CDR3 residues: CASSFSRRGQETQYF. The CDR3 DNA follows: TGTGCCAGCAGTTTCAGTAGGCGGGGCCAAGAGACCCAGTACTTC.

This clonotype is labeled as medium-sized. The chain uses TRBV6-1 and TRBJ2-1; 10 bases are shared with TRBD2. The V gene end was trimmed by 1 base and the J gene end by 2 bases; junction bases not matched to a gene: 14. The V gene's germline CDR1 is MNHNS and CDR2 SASEGT. This CDR3 contains 20 residues. The CDR3 DNA reads TGTGCCAGCAGTGAAGTTCAAAGCCCTAGCGGGGGACGTACCTACAATGAGCAGTTCTTC. It translates to CASSEVQSPSGGRTYNEQFF.

This clonotype appeared a single time. Since a much larger clone is just one base distant, this may be a read error. The rearrangement links TRBV6-2 or TRBV6-3 to TRBJ2-3, with 7 bases aligning to TRBD1. CDR1 and CDR2 from the germline V gene are MNHEY and SVGEGT. The CDR3 extends over 12 amino acids. CDR3 protein: CASSTGTDTEYF. Here the CDR3 DNA reads TGTGCCAGCAGTACAGGGACAGATACGGAGTATTTT.

This clonotype was seen more than once but under ten times. The chain uses TRBV7-2 and TRBJ1-2, with TRBD1 as a possible D gene (5 bases). The CDR3 totals 18 residues. V lost 1 base, J lost 0 bases, and 18 bases lay in between. Germline lookup yields CDR1 SGHTA and CDR2 FQGNSA. The CDR3, as DNA: TGTGCCAGCAGCTTAGGTTCGCAGGGCCGGACCCCTAACTATGGCTACACCTTC. Its protein is CASSLGSQGRTPNYGYTF.

In its sample, this clonotype was seen once. The J gene is TRBJ2-5, the V gene TRBV6-2 or TRBV6-3; D not resolved. Matching the DNA end better, TRBJ2-7 makes the J call doubtful. The CDR3 has 12 amino acids. Germline V CDR1 and CDR2: MNHEY, SVGEGT. CDR3 DNA sequence: TGTGCCAGCAGAAGAACCGACTACGAGCAGTACTTC. Translated: CASRRTDYEQYF.

The sample holds a few counts of this clonotype. This sequence joins TRBV27 and TRBJ2-1; no definite D call. CDR1 and CDR2 from the germline V gene are MNHEY and SMNVEV (reference sequence). The CDR3 extends over 14 amino acids. Trimming cost V 7 bases and J 5 bases, with 15 bases left between them. The CDR3 sequence is CASKLGGFNNEQFF. The CDR3 coding sequence is TGTGCCAGCAAACTTGGCGGTTTCAACAATGAGCAGTTCTTC.

To note about this clonotype: The junction shows a germline mismatch at one end, possibly a read error. The chain links TRBV25-1 to TRBJ2-5; the D call may be TRBD1 or TRBD2 (5 bases each). This CDR3 region has 13 residues. The germline CDR1 and CDR2 sequences are MGHDK and SYGVNS. CDR3 sequence (DNA): TGTGCCAGCAGTGAATGGGACCCCCGCGAGCAGTGCTTC. Protein sequence: CASSEWDPREQCF. The entire variable domain, with the rest obtained from reference TRBV25-1 and TRBJ2-5, is as follows: EADIYQTPRYLVIGTGKKITLECSQTMGHDKMYWYQQDPGMELHLIHYSYGVNSTEKGDLSSESTVSRIRTEHFPLTLESARPSHTSQYLCASSEWDPREQCFGPGTRLLVL.

The rearrangement joins TRBV10-2 to TRBJ2-5; weak D call: TRBD2 (6 bases). With the DNA end fitting TRBJ2-7 better, the J assignment may be wrong. Per germline, CDR1 WSHSY and CDR2 SAAADI. The CDR3 has 16 residues. The CDR3 loop reads CASSDPAGSNSYEQYF. CDR3 bases: TGCGCCAGCAGTGACCCGGCGGGGTCTAACTCCTACGAGCAGTACTTC.

J is TRBJ2-3 and V is TRBV11-1; D gene uncertain. This CDR3 is built from 17 residues. Per the germline V gene, CDR1 is SGHAT and CDR2 is FQDESV (reference sequence). V was pared by 1 base and J by 5 bases, with 19 bases between. This chain's CDR3 is CASSLGTASGLGDTQYF. The CDR3, as DNA: TGTGCCAGCAGCTTAGGTACTGCGTCAGGATTGGGAGATACGCAGTATTTT. Looking up the rest from reference TRBV11-1 and TRBJ2-3 gives the full variable domain: EAEVAQSPRYKITEKSQAVAFWCDPISGHATLYWYRQILGQGPELLVQFQDESVVDDSQLPKDRFSAERLKGVDSTLKIQPAELGDSAMYLCASSLGTASGLGDTQYFGPGTRLTVL.

This clonotype was found a few times. V gene TRBV7-8 combines with J gene TRBJ2-1; D may be TRBD2 (5 bases). The J call may be mistaken, given a closer DNA end match to TRBJ2-7. Germline loops: CDR1 SGHVS, CDR2 FQNEAQ. There are 17 residues in the CDR3. The CDR3: CASSFPRKGATYNEQYF. Here the CDR3 DNA reads TGTGCCAGCAGCTTCCCTCGAAAGGGAGCCACCTACAATGAGCAGTACTTC.

This rearrangement joins TRBV27 to TRBJ2-1, with 7 bases fitting TRBD2. With V trimmed by 2 bases and J by 4 bases, 8 bases remained unmatched. This CDR3 comprises 16 residues. Germline V gene data show CDR1 as MNHEY and CDR2 as SMNVEV (reference sequence). CDR3 protein: CASSLVAGAIYNEQFF. The CDR3 region has the DNA TGTGCCAGCAGTTTAGTAGCGGGTGCAATATACAATGAGCAGTTCTTC.

Comments on this clonotype: Since a much larger clone is just one base distant, this may be a read error. The rearrangement uses TRBV12-3 or TRBV12-4 and TRBJ2-1; TRBD1 aligns across 8 bases. V gave up 7 bases and J gave up 10 bases; unmatched junction bases: 12. This CDR3 is built from 14 residues. Here the CDR3 DNA reads TGTGCCAGCAAGGTCGGGACAGGACTTTACGAGCAGTTCTTC. The encoded protein is CASKVGTGLYEQFF.

The chain is built from TRBV28 and TRBJ2-1, with D perhaps matching TRBD2 (5 bases). The CDR3 length is 12 residues. Germline V gives CDR1 MDHEN, CDR2 SYDVKM. Trimming shortened V by 7 bases and J by 8 bases, and 12 bases separated the two germline ends. In nucleotides, the CDR3 is TGTGCCAGCACCTCTACGGAGGATGAGCAGTTCTTC. This gives the protein CASTSTEDEQFF.

This clonotype was detected once. This chain joins TRBV12-3 or TRBV12-4 and TRBJ1-2; D is unresolved. Trimming removed 8 bases from V and 8 bases from J, with 15 bases in between. This CDR3 comprises 12 residues. The CDR3 sequence is CASGLIVEGYTF. DNA for the CDR3: TGTGCCAGCGGTCTAATCGTGGAGGGCTACACCTTC.

This clonotype is labeled medium-sized. The chain combines TRBV7-8 with TRBJ2-5, with D unresolved. CDR3 length: 16 residues. Germline V gene data show CDR1 as SGHVS and CDR2 as FQNEAQ. With 1 base removed from V and 5 bases from J, the gap between germline ends came to 17 bases. The chain's CDR3 is CASSLEGRSPLETQYF. CDR3 sequence (DNA): TGTGCCAGCAGCTTAGAGGGCCGGAGCCCGTTGGAGACCCAGTACTTC.

The chain joins TRBV10-3 to TRBJ1-4; 8 bases fit TRBD1. The CDR3 consists of 15 residues. CDR1 and CDR2 from the germline V gene are ENHRY and SYGVKD. The V segment lost 0 bases and the J segment 7 bases; nucleotides outside the gene matches: 4. The DNA for the CDR3 is TGTGCCATCAGTGAGTCGACAGGGGAGGTTGAAAAACTGTTTTTT. Amino acids: CAISESTGEVEKLFF.

This clonotype ranks as medium-sized. This CDR3 is CASSLSVETGGVQFF. In DNA form, the CDR3 reads TGTGCCAGCAGCTTAAGCGTGGAAACGGGGGGGGTCCAGTTCTTC. V gene TRBV7-8 combines with J gene TRBJ2-1, with 8 bases that match TRBD2. The CDR3 runs 15 residues. CDR1 is SGHVS, CDR2 FQNEAQ, per germline. V was pared by 2 bases and J by 13 bases, with 13 bases of the junction left unmatched.

This clonotype occurred a few times. The chain combines TRBV12-3 or TRBV12-4 with TRBJ1-3; D is unresolved. The CDR3 spans 18 residues. V was shortened by 4 bases and J by 3 bases, with 22 bases between the two germline ends. The DNA for the CDR3 is TGTGCCAGCAGTTCAGATGGAGTGGGAGGGTTTAGTGGAAACACCATATATTTT. As protein: CASSSDGVGGFSGNTIYF.

This chain uses TRBV12-3 or TRBV12-4 with TRBJ2-1; 13 nucleotides agree with TRBD2. The CDR3 is 15 residues long. J gave up 13 bases and V 6 bases, and 12 bases lay outside the gene matches. In nucleotides, the CDR3 is TGTGCCAGCAGAGTGGGACTAGCGGGACAAGAGACCCAGTTCTTC. Translation: CASRVGLAGQETQFF.

This clonotype ranks as medium-sized. J is TRBJ2-1 and V is TRBV6-1; D might be TRBD2 (6 bases). The better agreement between TRBJ2-7 and the DNA end casts doubt on the J call. The germline CDR1 and CDR2 sequences are MNHNS and SASEGT. The CDR3 covers 14 residues. This chain's CDR3 is CASIIGTSYNEQYF. The CDR3 DNA is TGTGCCAGCATAATAGGGACTTCCTACAATGAGCAGTACTTC.